The 28 T cell receptor beta chains given below trace back to one sample, sequenced in a study of blood T cell repertoires in COVID-19. TCRdb's table, derived via immunoSEQ multiplex PCR, lists solely in-frame clones and lacks some. Of some 150,000 clones in the sample, 75% to 85% are singletons; the top ten hold around 15%. Sequencing was performed on PBMCs or T cells enriched from blood (not recorded which). These receptors all come from a man aged 50 to 59 who had recovered from COVID-19.

The chain is built from TRBV6-5 and TRBJ2-7; D gene ambiguous. Germline assignment: CDR1 MNHEY and CDR2 SVGAGI. The CDR3 extends over 11 amino acids. V lost 3 bases and J lost 3, with 3 bases in between. Written as DNA, the CDR3 is TGTGCCAGCAGTTATCTCTACGAGCAGTACTTC. It is translated as CASSYLYEQYF.

This clone was seen just once. The J gene is TRBJ1-6, the V gene TRBV3-1 (or the pseudogene TRBV3-2); a possible D gene is TRBD1 (5 bases). CDR1 and CDR2 from the germline V gene are LGHDT and YNNKEL (reference sequence). The CDR3 runs to 16 residues. V was pared by 1 base and J by 4 bases, with 11 bases between. The CDR3 DNA sequence: TGTGCCAGCAGCCAAGCCGTGACAGTTTATAATTCACCCCTCCACTTT. This gives the protein CASSQAVTVYNSPLHF.

V gene TRBV20-1 combines with J gene TRBJ1-6; 7 bases are shared with TRBD1. Looked up from germline, CDR1 is DFQATT and CDR2 is SNEGSKA (reference sequence). With 3 bases clipped from V and 10 bases from J, the junction kept 15 bases outside the gene matches. This CDR3 is 16 amino acids long. This CDR3 reads CSASRGQLNRPSPLHF. In DNA form, the CDR3 reads TGCAGTGCTAGTAGGGGACAGCTAAATCGGCCATCACCCCTCCACTTT.

The chain has TRBV29-1 and TRBJ1-2; no clear D. CDR3 length: 13 residues. Germline V gene lookup returns CDR1 SQVTM and CDR2 ANQGSEA. Trimming took 5 bases from V and 6 from J, leaving 16 bases between them. The CDR3 here is CSVLEPNRDGYTF. For the CDR3, the DNA is TGCAGCGTTTTAGAGCCTAACCGGGATGGCTACACCTTC. Together with reference TRBV29-1 and TRBJ1-2, the CDR3 gives the full variable domain: SAVISQKPSRDICQRGTSLTIQCQVDSQVTMMFWYRQQPGQSLTLIATANQGSEATYESGFVIDKFPISRPNLTFSTLTVSNMSPEDSSIYLCSVLEPNRDGYTFGSGTRLTVV.

The rearrangement joins TRBV28 to TRBJ1-2; TRBD1 matches at 7 bases. V trimming: 2 bases; J trimming: 3 bases; junction bases outside the gene matches: 0. Germline CDR1 MDHEN, CDR2 SYDVKM. The CDR3 contains 13 residues. The CDR3 DNA reads as TGTGCCAGCAGTTTAACAGGGGACTATGGCTACACCTTC. Its translation: CASSLTGDYGYTF.

The gene calls are TRBV7-9 and TRBJ2-1; a weak D match, TRBD1 (6 bases). The V gene's germline CDR1 is SEHNR and CDR2 FQNEAQ (reference sequence). Trimming removed 4 bases at V and 9 bases at J, with 19 bases between. The CDR3 is 15 residues long. The CDR3 is CASSYWGRGLTEQFF. The CDR3, as DNA: TGTGCCAGCAGCTATTGGGGGCGCGGGTTGACTGAGCAGTTCTTC.

This clone was picked up one time. This chain links TRBV28 with TRBJ1-2, with 9 nucleotides matching TRBD1. The CDR3 loop spans 15 amino acids. J was trimmed by 5 bases and V by 10 bases; bases with no gene match: 14. Germline CDR1 reads MDHEN; CDR2 reads SYDVKM. CDR3 nucleotide sequence: TGTGCCACGGGACAGGGAGGCGCAGTGGCATATGGCTACACCTTC. Amino acid sequence: CATGQGGAVAYGYTF.

This clone was detected only once. V gene TRBV9 combines with J gene TRBJ1-3; D may be TRBD1 (6 bases). V was clipped by 3 bases and J by 0 bases, with 7 bases between them. Germline V gene sequence: CDR1 SGDLS, CDR2 YYNGEE. This CDR3 contains 14 residues. The CDR3 spells CASSDRVSGNTIYF. As DNA, the CDR3 is TGTGCCAGCAGCGACAGGGTCTCTGGAAACACCATATATTTT.

This rearrangement joins TRBV7-8 to TRBJ2-7; 7 nucleotides agree with TRBD1. V was clipped by 5 bases and J by 2 bases; unmatched bases: 15. There are 17 residues in the CDR3. In germline, CDR1 is SGHVS, CDR2 FQNEAQ. DNA for the CDR3: TGTGCCAGCAGCAGACGCCGAGACAGGGTCTCGACCTACGAGCAGTACTTC. Its translation is CASSRRRDRVSTYEQYF.

V gene TRBV24-1 combines with J gene TRBJ1-2; no clear D gene. Germline V gene data show CDR1 as KGHDR and CDR2 as SFDVKD. V was cut by 2 bases and J by 7 bases, with 7 bases left in between. This CDR3 is built from 12 residues. CDR3 sequence reads: CATSDSVGGYTF. The CDR3 DNA reads TGTGCCACCAGTGATTCCGTCGGTGGCTACACCTTC.

This clone has only a few counts. V usage is TRBV12-3 or TRBV12-4 and J usage is TRBJ2-5; D remains ambiguous. V shed 2 bases and J shed 0 bases, with 4 bases lying between them. The CDR3 runs to 13 residues. The CDR3 coding sequence is TGTGCCAGCAGTTTAAGCTACCAAGAGACCCAGTACTTC. This sequence encodes CASSLSYQETQYF.

The chain links TRBV12-5 to TRBJ1-5; TRBD1 might be the D (5 bases). CDR3 size: 14 residues. Germline V gene sequence: CDR1 LGHNT, CDR2 FRNRAP. The V and J ends lost 0 bases and 3 bases respectively, with 6 bases between them. This CDR3 reads CASGLVGVNQPQHF. The CDR3 bases are TGTGCTAGTGGTTTGGTAGGGGTCAATCAGCCCCAGCATTTT.

The chain is built from TRBV19 and TRBJ2-1; 10 nucleotides line up with TRBD2. CDR1 and CDR2 (germline): LNHDA, SQIVND (reference sequence). CDR3 length: 15 residues. V was pared by 5 bases and J by 0 bases, with 1 base of the junction left unmatched. CDR3 loop: CASSERGGSYNEQFF. CDR3 DNA: TGTGCCAGTAGTGAGCGGGGGGGCTCCTACAATGAGCAGTTCTTC.

The CDR3 spells CASSESTGSGNTIYF. CDR3 DNA sequence: TGCGCCAGCAGTGAGTCAACGGGGTCTGGAAACACCATATATTTT. V and J are TRBV10-1 and TRBJ1-3; no reliable D call. Deletions cut 0 bases from V and 1 base from J, with 7 bases between. The CDR3 length is 15 residues. Germline loops: CDR1 WNHNN, CDR2 SYGVQD (reference sequence).

This clone is a singleton in its sample. The gene calls are TRBV2 and TRBJ1-2, with 8 bases matching TRBD1. This CDR3 has 14 residues. V was clipped by 6 bases and J by 0 bases; unmatched bases: 3. Germline loops: CDR1 SNHLY, CDR2 FYNNEI. DNA for the CDR3: TGTGCCAGCAGGGAACAGGGGGCTAACTATGGCTACACCTTC. It specifies CASREQGANYGYTF.

The chain employs TRBV30 and TRBJ1-1; D ambiguous. The germline V gene has CDR1 GTSNPN and CDR2 SVGIG (reference sequence). V lost 0 bases and J lost 0, with 8 bases in between. The CDR3 consists of 14 residues. This chain's CDR3 is CAWSVSSLNTEAFF. The CDR3 region has the DNA TGTGCCTGGAGTGTATCGAGCTTGAACACTGAAGCTTTCTTT.

J is TRBJ1-4 and V is TRBV6-5; 7 positions match TRBD1. The germline gives CDR1 MNHEY, CDR2 SVGAGI. The CDR3 runs 13 residues. V trimming: 10 bases; J trimming: 8 bases; junction bases outside the gene matches: 10. CDR3 residues: CATSTGTREKLFF. The CDR3 DNA follows: TGTGCCACTTCGACAGGGACGAGAGAAAAACTGTTTTTT.

The rearrangement links TRBV18 to TRBJ2-5; TRBD1 matches at 7 bases. The CDR3 consists of 13 residues. Germline assignment: CDR1 KGHSH and CDR2 LQKENI. V lost 7 bases and J lost 5; bases outside the gene matches: 7. CDR3 sequence reads: CASLRGQRETQYF. The CDR3 DNA reads as TGTGCCAGCTTGAGGGGACAGCGGGAGACCCAGTACTTC.

The chain joins TRBV3-1 (or the pseudogene TRBV3-2) to TRBJ1-2; 8 bases align to TRBD1. Germline-derived CDR1 and CDR2 are LGHDT and YNNKEL (reference sequence). Losses at the gene ends were 1 base for V and 7 bases for J; bases not matched to a gene: 5. This CDR3 contains 14 residues. The CDR3 DNA reads TGTGCCAGCAGCCAAGTGCAGGGGGCTCGTGGCTACACCTTC. It translates to CASSQVQGARGYTF.

The chain uses TRBV19 and TRBJ1-5; D is perhaps TRBD1 (5 bases). The length of the CDR3 is 17 residues. Deletions cut 1 base from V and 2 bases from J, with 15 bases between. The germline CDR1 and CDR2 sequences are LNHDA and SQIVND (reference sequence). The chain's CDR3 is CASSIVGQGLGNQPQHF. The DNA for the CDR3 is TGTGCCAGTAGTATAGTAGGGCAGGGTTTGGGCAATCAGCCCCAGCATTTT.

V is TRBV29-1 and J is TRBJ2-3, with TRBD1 matching over 7 bases. The junction had 6 bases not matched to a gene; V was cut back by 6 bases and J by 3 bases. Germline assignment: CDR1 SQVTM and CDR2 ANQGSEA. The CDR3 is made up of 13 amino acids. The CDR3: CSVRWGQTDTQYF. The CDR3 DNA reads TGCAGCGTCCGGTGGGGACAGACAGATACGCAGTATTTT.

The chain's CDR3 is CASSLDLQGVGQPQHF. The CDR3, as DNA: TGTGCCAGCAGCTTAGATCTACAGGGGGTCGGTCAGCCCCAGCATTTT. V is TRBV11-2 and J is TRBJ1-5, with 8 bases matching TRBD1. Trimming at V came to 0 bases and at J to 6 bases, leaving 7 bases not matched to a gene. Germline V gene sequence: CDR1 SGHAT, CDR2 FQNNGV. This CDR3 contains 16 residues.

This clone was recorded once. The chain is built from TRBV7-2 and TRBJ2-7, with D possibly matching TRBD2 (5 bases). Germline CDR1 is SGHTA and CDR2 is FQGNSA. Trimming left V 1 base short and J 1 base short, with 11 bases between. The CDR3 spans 15 residues. CDR3 protein: CASSLGSGASYEQYF. In nucleotides, the CDR3 is TGTGCCAGCAGCTTAGGGAGCGGTGCTTCCTACGAGCAGTACTTC. The complete variable domain, with remaining parts taken from reference TRBV7-2 and TRBJ2-7, reads GAGVSQSPSNKVTEKGKDVELRCDPISGHTALYWYRQSLGQGLEFLIYFQGNSAPDKSGLPSDRFSAERTGGSVSTLTIQRTQQEDSAVYLCASSLGSGASYEQYFGPGTRLTVT.

V is TRBV6-4 and J is TRBJ1-5, with 9 bases aligning to TRBD1. Germline CDR1 reads MRHNA; CDR2 reads SNTAGT. The trim removed 8 bases at V and 5 bases at J, leaving 4 bases unmatched. This CDR3 has 13 amino acids. The CDR3 bases are TGTGCCAGCGCCCGGGACAGGGATCAGCCCCAGCATTTT. It is translated as CASARDRDQPQHF.

This clone turned up a few times. This same CDR3 is encoded by further DNA sequences in the sample. The rearrangement joins TRBV5-1 to TRBJ1-1, with D tentatively TRBD1 (5 bases). The CDR3 runs to 13 residues. Germline V gives CDR1 SGHRS, CDR2 YFSETQ. Trimming took off 2 bases at V and 1 base at J, with 6 bases between the two ends. The CDR3 DNA is TGCGCCAGCAGCTTACAGGAGAACACTGAAGCTTTCTTT. Its protein product is CASSLQENTEAFF.

This clone was counted once. This chain's CDR3 is CASSRDRAQLFF. The CDR3 bases are TGTGCCAGCAGCCGGGACAGGGCACAGCTGTTTTTT. The rearrangement joins TRBV12-3 or TRBV12-4 to TRBJ1-4, with 9 bases lining up with TRBD1. With 6 bases clipped from V and 14 bases from J, the junction kept 7 bases outside the gene matches. There are 12 residues in the CDR3.

This clone was seen more than once but under ten times. This chain connects TRBV7-2 to TRBJ1-5; D is ambiguous. The germline V gene encodes CDR1 SGHTA and CDR2 FQGNSA. The CDR3 covers 14 residues. With 5 bases removed from V and 1 base from J, the gap between germline ends came to 9 bases. CDR3 coding DNA: TGTGCCAGCAGCCCTAGTGGGAGCAATCAGCCCCAGCATTTT. Amino acid sequence: CASSPSGSNQPQHF.

The chain couples TRBV19 to TRBJ2-2, with 7 nucleotides matching TRBD2. CDR3 length: 14 amino acids. Germline CDR1 LNHDA, CDR2 SQIVND (reference sequence). V lost 7 bases, J lost 1 base, and 3 bases stayed unmatched. CDR3 residues: CASNQRGNTGELFF. The CDR3, as DNA: TGTGCCAGTAATCAGCGGGGGAACACCGGGGAGCTGTTTTTT. The full variable domain, completed using reference TRBV19 and TRBJ2-2, is DGGITQSPKYLFRKEGQNVTLSCEQNLNHDAMYWYRQDPGQGLRLIYYSQIVNDFQKGDIAEGYSVSREKKESFPLTVTSAQKNPTAFYLCASNQRGNTGELFFGEGSRLTVL.